The clone carrying this TCR beta chain has only a few counts. TCRdb's table, derived via immunoSEQ multiplex PCR, lists solely in-frame clones and lacks some. The sample lists over 60,000 clones; about 92% were seen once. This sample is part of a study of technical replicates of blood from four donors. The CDR3 totals 17 residues. Germline V gene data show CDR1 as PRHDT and CDR2 as FYEKMQ (reference sequence). Germline trimming cut 5 bases from V and 6 bases from J; bases unmatched to any gene: 13. The chain couples TRBV13 to TRBJ1-4; 9 bases align to TRBD1. The TCR sequence derives from a human donor in good health. The material sequenced was T cells isolated from PBMCs. The CDR3 reads CASSATPYRDRDEKLFF. Here the CDR3 DNA reads TGTGCCAGCAGCGCAACGCCTTACCGGGACAGGGATGAAAAACTGTTTTTT.